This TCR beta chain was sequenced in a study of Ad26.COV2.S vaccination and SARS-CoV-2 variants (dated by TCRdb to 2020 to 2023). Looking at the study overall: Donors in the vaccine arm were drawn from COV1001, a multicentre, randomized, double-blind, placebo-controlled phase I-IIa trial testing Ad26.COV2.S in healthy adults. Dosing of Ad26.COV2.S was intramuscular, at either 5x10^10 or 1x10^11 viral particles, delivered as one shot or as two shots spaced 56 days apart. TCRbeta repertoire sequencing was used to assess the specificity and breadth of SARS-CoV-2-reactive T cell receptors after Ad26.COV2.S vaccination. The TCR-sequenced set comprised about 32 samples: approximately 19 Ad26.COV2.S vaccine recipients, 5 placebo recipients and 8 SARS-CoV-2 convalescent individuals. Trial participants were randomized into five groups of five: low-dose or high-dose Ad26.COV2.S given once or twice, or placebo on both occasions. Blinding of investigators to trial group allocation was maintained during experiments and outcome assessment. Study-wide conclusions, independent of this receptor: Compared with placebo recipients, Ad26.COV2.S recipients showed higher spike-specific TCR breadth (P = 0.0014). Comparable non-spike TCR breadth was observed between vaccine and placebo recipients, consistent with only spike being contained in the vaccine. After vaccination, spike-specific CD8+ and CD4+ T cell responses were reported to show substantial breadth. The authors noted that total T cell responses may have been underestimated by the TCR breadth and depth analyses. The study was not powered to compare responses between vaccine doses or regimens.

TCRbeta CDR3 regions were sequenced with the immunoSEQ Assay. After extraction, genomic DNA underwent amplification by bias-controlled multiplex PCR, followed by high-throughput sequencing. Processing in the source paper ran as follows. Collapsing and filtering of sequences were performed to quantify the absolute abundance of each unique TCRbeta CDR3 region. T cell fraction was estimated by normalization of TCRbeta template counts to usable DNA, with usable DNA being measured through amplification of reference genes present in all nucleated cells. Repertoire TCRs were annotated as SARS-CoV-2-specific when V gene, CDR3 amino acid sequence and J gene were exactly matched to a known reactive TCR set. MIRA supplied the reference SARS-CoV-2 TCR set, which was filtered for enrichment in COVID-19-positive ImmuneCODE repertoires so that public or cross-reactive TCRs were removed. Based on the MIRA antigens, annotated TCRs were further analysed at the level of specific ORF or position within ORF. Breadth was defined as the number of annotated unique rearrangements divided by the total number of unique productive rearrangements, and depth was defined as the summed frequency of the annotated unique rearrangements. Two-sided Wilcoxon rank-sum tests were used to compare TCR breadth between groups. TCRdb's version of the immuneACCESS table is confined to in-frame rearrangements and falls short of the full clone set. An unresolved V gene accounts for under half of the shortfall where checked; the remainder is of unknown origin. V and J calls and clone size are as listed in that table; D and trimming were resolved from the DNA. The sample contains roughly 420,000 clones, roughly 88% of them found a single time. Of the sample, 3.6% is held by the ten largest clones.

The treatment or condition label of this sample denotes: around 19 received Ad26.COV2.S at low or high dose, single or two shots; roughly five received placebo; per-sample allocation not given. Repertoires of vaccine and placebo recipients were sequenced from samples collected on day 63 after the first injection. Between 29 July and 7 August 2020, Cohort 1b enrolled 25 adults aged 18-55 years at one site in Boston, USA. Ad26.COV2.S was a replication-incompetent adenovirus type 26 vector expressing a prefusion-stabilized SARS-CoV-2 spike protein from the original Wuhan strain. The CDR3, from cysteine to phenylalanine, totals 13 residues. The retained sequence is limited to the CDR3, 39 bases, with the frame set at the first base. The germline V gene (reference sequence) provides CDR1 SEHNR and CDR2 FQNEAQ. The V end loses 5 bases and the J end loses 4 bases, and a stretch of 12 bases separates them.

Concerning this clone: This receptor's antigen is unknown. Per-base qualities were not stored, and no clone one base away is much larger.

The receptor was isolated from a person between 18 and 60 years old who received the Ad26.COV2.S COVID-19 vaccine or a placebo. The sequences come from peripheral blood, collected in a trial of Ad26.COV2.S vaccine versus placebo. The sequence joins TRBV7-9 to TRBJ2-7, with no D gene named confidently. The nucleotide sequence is TGTGCCAGCAGCAGCCCCTTGGGGTACGAGCAGTACTTC. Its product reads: CASSSPLGYEQYF.